This TCR beta chain was documented in a study of T cells in Graves' hyperthyroidism and ophthalmopathy. Germline CDR1 is DFQATT and CDR2 is SNEGSKA (reference sequence). The CDR3 is 16 amino acids. Trimming cost V 0 bases and J 2 bases; bases outside gene matches: 8. This clonotype was recorded many times. Its antigen is not identified. There were TCR beta CDR3 regions amplified from RNA transcripts. Carried out on the TCR CDR3, a first-round RT-PCR used the HTBI primer set. Via MiXCR, TCRdb re-called the multiplex PCR reads, giving one row per CDR3 protein. This table holds roughly 500,000 distinct CDR3 sequences, roughly 23% found once. Based on clinical symptoms, serum thyroxine and TRAb, thyroid ultrasound and orbital computed tomography, diagnoses were reached. Fresh peripheral blood, 9.5 to 10 ml of it, supplied the PBMCs. General study results and limits: Ophthalmopathy, as predicted by the model, came a median about seven months after the prediction.

The chain couples TRBV20-1 to TRBJ2-7, with TRBD1 matching over 9 bases. This receptor was taken from a woman in her seventies with Graves' ophthalmopathy. Material: blood. The chain's CDR3 is CSARDLGGTGTYEQYF. The CDR3 nucleotides are TGCAGTGCTAGAGATCTCGGGGGGACAGGGACCTACGAGCAGTACTTC.